These 26 T cell receptor beta chains share one sample of origin, sequenced in a study of control samples from healthy donors and cancer patients. Profiling relied on immunoSEQ multiplex PCR, and the TCRdb table lists in-frame clones only, not all of them. The sample includes about 140,000 clones, 75% to 90% of them seen just once. What was sequenced was blood. The source is a woman in her 30s in good health.

The gene calls are TRBV5-1 and TRBJ2-3; TRBD2 aligns across 8 bases. Germline trimming cut 0 bases from V and 3 bases from J; bases unmatched to any gene: 3. CDR1 SGHRS and CDR2 YFSETQ come from the germline V gene. The length of the CDR3 is 15 residues. The CDR3 is CASSLVAGSTDTQYF. The CDR3 DNA reads TGCGCCAGCAGCTTGGTAGCGGGAAGTACAGATACGCAGTATTTT.

The rearrangement uses TRBV7-3 and TRBJ2-7; 8 bases fit TRBD2. The CDR3 length is 14 residues. V was pared by 5 bases and J by 5 bases, with 8 bases of the junction left unmatched. CDR1 is SGHTA, CDR2 FQGTGA, per germline. In nucleotides, the CDR3 is TGTGCCAGCAGCCCGGGACTAGTACGGAACGAGCAGTACTTC. Encoded protein: CASSPGLVRNEQYF.

The chain is built from TRBV20-1 and TRBJ2-7, with D hard to call. V gave up 5 bases and J gave up 3 bases, with 8 bases separating them. The length of the CDR3 is 11 residues. Germline lookup yields CDR1 DFQATT and CDR2 SNEGSKA (reference sequence). DNA for the CDR3: TGCAGTGCTGTACAGATCTACGAGCAGTACTTC. The encoded protein is CSAVQIYEQYF.

The V gene is TRBV19, the J gene TRBJ2-1, with 9 bases fitting TRBD2. Germline values: CDR1 LNHDA, CDR2 SQIVND (reference sequence). V trimming: 5 bases; J trimming: 7 bases; junction bases outside the gene matches: 6. The CDR3 totals 14 residues. This CDR3 is CASSAGGPSNEQFF. CDR3 in DNA: TGTGCCAGTAGTGCGGGAGGGCCGTCTAATGAGCAGTTCTTC.

V and J are TRBV2 and TRBJ2-3; D unclear. There are 16 residues in the CDR3. Germline V lookup: CDR1 SNHLY, CDR2 FYNNEI. V was trimmed by 2 bases and J by 4 bases, leaving 16 bases between them. CDR3 DNA: TGTGCCAGCAGTGAAATTGGGGTGGTAGTCGCAGATACGCAGTATTTT. The encoded protein is CASSEIGVVVADTQYF.

The genes are TRBV7-6 and TRBJ2-1; D remains unclear. This CDR3 region has 15 residues. The germline V and J ends were trimmed by 1 base and 0 bases, with 7 bases remaining between them. In germline, CDR1 is SGHVS, CDR2 FNYEAQ. CDR3 DNA sequence: TGTGCCAGCAGCTTAGATGGGTCCTCCTACAATGAGCAGTTCTTC. Amino acid sequence: CASSLDGSSYNEQFF.

The V and J genes are TRBV19 and TRBJ1-3; no clear D gene. The CDR3 is 15 residues long. Germline V gene data show CDR1 as LNHDA and CDR2 as SQIVND (reference sequence). V was shortened by 6 bases and J by 1 base, with 13 bases between the two germline ends. As DNA, the CDR3 is TGTGCCAGTAGACCGACCGCGGGGTCTGGAAACACCATATATTTT. Its protein is CASRPTAGSGNTIYF.

This clone was detected once. This chain connects TRBV4-2 to TRBJ1-5, with D perhaps matching TRBD1 (5 bases). With 1 base removed from V and 1 base from J, the gap between germline ends came to 11 bases. The CDR3 runs to 16 residues. From germline, CDR1 is LGHNA and CDR2 YNFKEQ. The CDR3 is CASSQVAGMSNQPQHF. As DNA, the CDR3 is TGTGCCAGCAGCCAAGTTGCAGGGATGAGCAATCAGCCCCAGCATTTT.

The genes are TRBV7-9 and TRBJ2-7; the D is unclear. Trimming shortened V by 2 bases and J by 7 bases, and 18 bases separated the two germline ends. The CDR3 length is 15 residues. Germline V gene data show CDR1 as SEHNR and CDR2 as FQNEAQ (reference sequence). CDR3 coding DNA: TGTGCCAGCAGCTTATGGAAGGACCCCTTCTTGGAGCAGTACTTC. Amino acid sequence: CASSLWKDPFLEQYF.

The chain uses TRBV27 and TRBJ2-5; D unresolved. This CDR3 spans 16 amino acids. V lost 2 bases and J 1 base, leaving 14 bases between the germline ends. CDR1 MNHEY and CDR2 SMNVEV come from the germline V gene (reference sequence). CDR3 protein: CASSLTMAAFQETQYF. CDR3 nucleotides: TGTGCCAGCAGTTTAACTATGGCAGCCTTCCAAGAGACCCAGTACTTC.

The rearrangement joins TRBV6-6 to TRBJ2-7, with a possible D match to TRBD1 (5 bases). In germline, CDR1 is MNHNY, CDR2 SVGAGI (reference sequence). The CDR3 runs 14 residues. The V and J ends lost 4 bases and 6 bases respectively, with 16 bases between them. CDR3 residues: CASSFGTGDFEQYF. As DNA, the CDR3 is TGTGCCAGCAGTTTTGGAACAGGAGATTTCGAGCAGTACTTC.

V gene TRBV5-1 combines with J gene TRBJ2-5; the match to TRBD2 covers 8 bases. This CDR3 comprises 18 residues. V was pared by 0 bases and J by 4 bases, with 14 bases of the junction left unmatched. Germline V gene sequence: CDR1 SGHRS, CDR2 YFSETQ. CDR3 sequence (DNA): TGCGCCAGCAGCTTGGGGAGCGGGACTAGTGCTTTTATAGAGACCCAGTACTTC. This encodes CASSLGSGTSAFIETQYF.

This chain connects TRBV7-2 to TRBJ2-1; D call uncertain. V lost 5 bases, J lost 4 bases, and 9 bases lay in between. CDR3 size: 13 residues. In germline, CDR1 is SGHTA, CDR2 FQGNSA. As DNA, the CDR3 is TGTGCCAGCAGCCTCACAAATTACAATGAGCAGTTCTTC. Translating it yields CASSLTNYNEQFF.

CDR3 sequence: CASSPPRSGGLSETQYF. Here the CDR3 DNA reads TGTGCCAGCAGCCCCCCCCGGTCGGGAGGGCTCTCAGAGACCCAGTACTTC. This chain uses TRBV7-3 with TRBJ2-5; 8 bases agree with TRBD2. The CDR3 is 17 amino acids. J was trimmed by 4 bases and V by 5 bases; bases with no gene match: 15. Germline assignment: CDR1 SGHTA and CDR2 FQGTGA.

This clone was recorded only once. The chain is built from TRBV10-3 and TRBJ2-7; the D gene is possibly TRBD2 (5 bases). With 3 bases removed from V and 6 bases from J, the gap between germline ends came to 18 bases. CDR1 ENHRY and CDR2 SYGVKD come from the germline V gene. The CDR3 runs to 15 residues. The CDR3 bases are TGTGCCATCAGTGATATAGCACTAGACGCAAGCGAGCAGTACTTC. Translation: CAISDIALDASEQYF.

The V call is TRBV7-9, the J call TRBJ2-7; D gene unclear. The germline V gene encodes CDR1 SEHNR and CDR2 FQNEAQ (reference sequence). This CDR3 contains 13 residues. Trimming removed 3 bases at V and 3 bases at J, with 9 bases between. The CDR3 DNA is TGTGCCAGCAGCTTCTTTGCGGACTACGAGCAGTACTTC. This gives the protein CASSFFADYEQYF.

The rearrangement links TRBV19 to TRBJ1-5; D gene uncertain. CDR1 is LNHDA and CDR2 is SQIVND in the germline V gene (reference sequence). CDR3 length: 16 amino acids. V lost 7 bases, J lost 0 bases, and 16 bases lay in between. CDR3 bases: TGTGCCAGTACCCCTCGAGGTCGGGGTAGCAATCAGCCCCAGCATTTT. It encodes CASTPRGRGSNQPQHF. Full variable domain (rest looked up from reference TRBV19 and TRBJ1-5): DGGITQSPKYLFRKEGQNVTLSCEQNLNHDAMYWYRQDPGQGLRLIYYSQIVNDFQKGDIAEGYSVSREKKESFPLTVTSAQKNPTAFYLCASTPRGRGSNQPQHFGDGTRLSIL.

The chain joins TRBV6-5 to TRBJ2-5; D perhaps matches TRBD1 (5 bases). V lost 2 bases to trimming and J lost 7 bases, with 17 bases between them. CDR1 is MNHEY, CDR2 SVGAGI, per germline. This CDR3 comprises 15 residues. The CDR3 here is CASSYQTAATGTQYF. CDR3 in DNA: TGTGCCAGCAGTTACCAGACAGCAGCCACGGGGACCCAGTACTTC.

The J gene is TRBJ2-2, the V gene TRBV9; TRBD2 agrees at 7 bases. V trimming: 0 bases; J trimming: 1 base; junction bases outside the gene matches: 3. The CDR3 covers 16 residues. The germline CDR1 and CDR2 sequences are SGDLS and YYNGEE. The CDR3 DNA reads TGTGCCAGCAGCGTAGGGGCTAGCGGGAACACCGGGGAGCTGTTTTTT. It specifies CASSVGASGNTGELFF. Combining the CDR3 with reference TRBV9 and TRBJ2-2 gives the whole variable domain DSGVTQTPKHLITATGQRVTLRCSPRSGDLSVYWYQQSLDQGLQFLIQYYNGEERAKGNILERFSAQQFPDLHSELNLSSLELGDSALYFCASSVGASGNTGELFFGEGSRLTVL.

The V call is TRBV6-5, the J call TRBJ2-1; D gene unclear. Germline CDR1 and CDR2: MNHEY and SVGAGI. V dropped 0 bases and J dropped 6 bases, with 15 bases sitting between them. The CDR3 has 16 amino acids. The CDR3 nucleotides are TGTGCCAGCAGTTACTCGGCGCAGGTCTTTCGCAATGAGCAGTTCTTC. This encodes CASSYSAQVFRNEQFF.

Concerning this clone: The junction differs from germline at one of its ends, possibly a read error. Written as DNA, the CDR3 is TGCGCAAAAGGACAGGGGGCGGACCAAGAGACCCAGTACTTC. This gives the protein CAKGQGADQETQYF. The chain has TRBV30 and TRBJ2-5; 11 bases agree with TRBD1. CDR1 and CDR2 (germline): GTSNPN, SVGIG (reference sequence). The CDR3 is 14 residues long.

The chain employs TRBV4-1 and TRBJ2-5; TRBD2 matches at 10 bases. Germline V gives CDR1 MGHRA, CDR2 YSYEKL. The CDR3 sequence is 15 residues long. With V trimmed by 5 bases and J by 4 bases, 7 bases remained unmatched. CDR3 sequence (DNA): TGCGCCAGCAGCAGAGCCCGGACTAGCGGAGAGACCCAGTACTTC. Translation: CASSRARTSGETQYF.

Details on this clone: Because the CDR3's place on the DNA is in doubt, the DNA is left out and the CDR3 is given as listed by TCRdb. The chain combines TRBV12-2 with TRBJ2-2; the table's D gene call, TRBD1, was not cross checked with the DNA. TRBV12-2 counts as a pseudogene. From its first to its last residue, the CDR3 has 19 amino acids. The CDR3 sequence is CASRLVAGGAGKNTGELFF.

This CDR3 reads CASSLSSGRAYEQFF. The DNA for the CDR3 is TGTGCCAGCAGTTTATCTAGCGGGAGGGCCTACGAGCAGTTCTTC. The rearrangement links TRBV27 to TRBJ2-1; 11 nucleotides match TRBD2. Trimming at V came to 0 bases and at J to 10 bases, leaving 5 bases not matched to a gene. This CDR3 region has 15 residues. Germline V lookup: CDR1 MNHEY, CDR2 SMNVEV (reference sequence).

The rearrangement uses TRBV6-4 and TRBJ1-1; a possible D gene is TRBD1 (6 bases). The germline V gene has CDR1 MRHNA and CDR2 SNTAGT. V gave up 7 bases and J gave up 10 bases, with 10 bases separating them. This CDR3 is 10 amino acids long. CDR3 sequence reads: CASNPQGAFF. Here the CDR3 DNA reads TGTGCCAGCAACCCACAGGGAGCTTTCTTT.

V gene TRBV6-4 combines with J gene TRBJ2-1; 7 bases are shared with TRBD2. V shed 6 bases, J shed 2 bases, and the junction held 7 bases outside the gene matches. CDR1 is MRHNA and CDR2 is SNTAGT in the germline V gene. The CDR3 consists of 15 residues. CDR3 in amino acids: CASSPSGEPYNEQFF. CDR3 DNA: TGTGCCAGCAGCCCGAGCGGGGAACCCTACAATGAGCAGTTCTTC.